The sample holds a few counts of the clone carrying this T cell receptor (beta chain). It was cDNA, reverse transcribed from extracted RNA, that served as the sequencing template. Clones were sequenced by immunoSEQ multiplex PCR, and TCRdb holds only the in-frame ones, with some missing. The sample consists of 100,000 to 150,000 clones, 49% of them appearing once. V shed 7 bases and J 3 bases; nucleotides not matched to a gene: 6. The CDR3 is 13 amino acids. Germline values: CDR1 SGDLS, CDR2 YYNGEE. This entry belongs to a study of CD8+ T cells in alopecia areata. This clonotype was sampled from a human donor with alopecia areata. V and J are TRBV9 and TRBJ1-2; TRBD1 matches 7 bases. This material consisted of CD8+ T cells sorted from blood, taken at week 0. CDR3 region: CASQGQVDYGYTF. CDR3 DNA: TGTGCCAGCCAAGGACAGGTTGACTATGGCTACACCTTC.